The 10 T cell receptor beta chains given below trace back to one sample, sequenced in a study of cytotoxic CD8 clonotypes in ibrutinib-treated CLL. Method: immunoSEQ multiplex PCR; TCRdb's copy keeps in-frame clones and lacks some. In the table there are about 200,000 clones, approximately 72% of which are singletons. This material consisted of PBMCs, taken after 24 months of ibrutinib treatment. The origin of the receptors is a human donor with chronic lymphocytic leukemia.

This chain connects TRBV11-2 to TRBJ2-1; weak D call: TRBD1 (6 bases). Germline V CDR1 and CDR2: SGHAT, FQNNGV. The CDR3 loop spans 18 amino acids. Trimming left V 0 bases short and J 5 bases short, with 20 bases between. In DNA form, the CDR3 reads TGTGCCAGCAGCTTAGAACACTGGGGAGCAGGGACAAACAATGAGCAGTTCTTC. Translated, it gives CASSLEHWGAGTNNEQFF.

This clone was recorded once. This rearrangement joins TRBV7-7 to TRBJ2-7; D possibly corresponds to TRBD2 (5 bases). The V end lost 1 base, the J end lost 7 bases, and 14 bases lay between the germline ends. Germline CDR1 reads SSHAT; CDR2 reads FNYEAQ (reference sequence). This CDR3 contains 14 residues. In DNA form, the CDR3 reads TGTGCCAGCAGCTTAGATGCCACGTCGGGAGAGCAGTACTTC. Its translation is CASSLDATSGEQYF.

V gene TRBV29-1 combines with J gene TRBJ2-1, with no clear D. The V end lost 6 bases, the J end lost 0 bases, and 9 bases lay between the germline ends. CDR3 size: 13 residues. Germline loops: CDR1 SQVTM, CDR2 ANQGSEA. The CDR3 DNA follows: TGCAGCGTGAGACAAGGCTCCTACAATGAGCAGTTCTTC. Amino acid sequence: CSVRQGSYNEQFF.

The CDR3 is CASRDSIRDPRQAFF. In DNA, the CDR3 is TGTGCCAGCAGGGACTCAATCCGGGACCCCAGGCAAGCTTTCTTT. The chain uses TRBV2 and TRBJ1-1; D possibly corresponds to TRBD1 (5 bases). This CDR3 has 15 residues. V gave up 6 bases and J gave up 9 bases, with 23 bases separating them. Germline V gene lookup returns CDR1 SNHLY and CDR2 FYNNEI.

V is TRBV6-6 and J is TRBJ1-3; D not certain. Trimming took 3 bases from V and 0 from J, leaving 9 bases between them. Germline V gene lookup returns CDR1 MNHNY and CDR2 SVGAGI (reference sequence). This CDR3 has 15 amino acids. CDR3 sequence (DNA): TGTGCCAGCAGTTATGGTGGGGTCTCTGGAAACACCATATATTTT. Translation: CASSYGGVSGNTIYF.

This chain connects TRBV5-6 to TRBJ2-7, with 7 bases lining up with TRBD2. Germline CDR1 is SGHDT and CDR2 is YYEEEE. V shed 0 bases, J shed 2 bases, and the junction held 5 bases outside the gene matches. CDR3 length: 15 amino acids. In DNA form, the CDR3 reads TGTGCCAGCAGCTTGGCGGCTAGCGGTACCTACGAGCAGTACTTC. This encodes CASSLAASGTYEQYF.

This chain joins TRBV9 and TRBJ1-2; D call uncertain. V was shortened by 0 bases and J by 8 bases, with 11 bases between the two germline ends. Per the germline V gene, CDR1 is SGDLS and CDR2 is YYNGEE. The CDR3 consists of 13 residues. The CDR3 is CASSVDLSRGYTF. CDR3 coding DNA: TGTGCCAGCAGCGTAGACCTCTCCAGGGGCTACACCTTC.

This clone occurred a few times. This chain uses TRBV28 with TRBJ2-1; 9 bases align to TRBD1. J lost 6 bases, V lost 4 bases, and 10 bases had no gene match. Germline assignment: CDR1 MDHEN and CDR2 SYDVKM. The CDR3 is 16 amino acids. CDR3 DNA sequence: TGTGCCAGCAGTTGGAATACAGGGGGCCCGGTCAATGAGCAGTTCTTC. Its translation is CASSWNTGGPVNEQFF.

V usage is TRBV7-9 and J usage is TRBJ2-7; D tentatively reads TRBD1 or TRBD2 (6 bases each). The CDR3 consists of 16 residues. The germline V gene encodes CDR1 SEHNR and CDR2 FQNEAQ (reference sequence). V lost 1 base to trimming and J lost 1 base, with 14 bases between them. The CDR3, as DNA: TGTGCCAGCAGCTTAGGATCGGGGGCGCAGTCCTACGAGCAGTACTTC. The encoded protein is CASSLGSGAQSYEQYF.

This clone has a single count. The genes are TRBV4-3 and TRBJ2-5; TRBD2 matches at 8 bases. After removal of 0 bases from V and 7 bases from J, the junction contained 10 bases not matched to a gene. This CDR3 contains 16 residues. CDR1 and CDR2 from the germline V gene are LGHNA and YSLEER. The CDR3 nucleotides read TGCGCCAGCAGCCAAGATAGACCCAGCGGGAGAGGGACCCAGTACTTC. Translation: CASSQDRPSGRGTQYF.